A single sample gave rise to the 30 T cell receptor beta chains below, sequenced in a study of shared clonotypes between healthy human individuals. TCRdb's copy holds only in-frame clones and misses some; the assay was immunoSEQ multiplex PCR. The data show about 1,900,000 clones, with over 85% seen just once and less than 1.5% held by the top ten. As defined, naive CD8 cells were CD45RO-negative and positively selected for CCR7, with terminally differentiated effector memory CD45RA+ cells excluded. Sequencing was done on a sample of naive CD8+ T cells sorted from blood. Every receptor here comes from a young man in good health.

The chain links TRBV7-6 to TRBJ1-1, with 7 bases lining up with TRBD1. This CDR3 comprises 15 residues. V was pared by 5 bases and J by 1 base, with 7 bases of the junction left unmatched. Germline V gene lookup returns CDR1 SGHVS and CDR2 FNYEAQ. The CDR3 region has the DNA TGTGCCAGCAGCGCCAACAGGGGAGCGAACACTGAAGCTTTCTTT. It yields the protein CASSANRGANTEAFF.

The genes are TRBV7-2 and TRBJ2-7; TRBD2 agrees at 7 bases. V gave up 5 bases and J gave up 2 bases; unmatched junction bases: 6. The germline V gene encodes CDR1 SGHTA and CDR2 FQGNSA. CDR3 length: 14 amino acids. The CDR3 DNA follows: TGTGCCAGCAGCCTAGAACTAGCGCCCTACGAGCAGTACTTC. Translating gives CASSLELAPYEQYF.

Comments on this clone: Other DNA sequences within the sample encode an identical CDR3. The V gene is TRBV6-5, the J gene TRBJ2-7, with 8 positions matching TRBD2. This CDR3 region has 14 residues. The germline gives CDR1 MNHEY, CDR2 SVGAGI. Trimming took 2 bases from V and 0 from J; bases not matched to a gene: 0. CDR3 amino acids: CASSYREGSYEQYF. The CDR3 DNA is TGTGCCAGCAGTTACCGGGAGGGCTCCTACGAGCAGTACTTC.

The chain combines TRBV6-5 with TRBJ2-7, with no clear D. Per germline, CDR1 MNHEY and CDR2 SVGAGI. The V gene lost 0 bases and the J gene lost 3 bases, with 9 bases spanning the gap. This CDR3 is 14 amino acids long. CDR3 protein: CASSYSQAGYEQYF. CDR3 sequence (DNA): TGTGCCAGCAGTTACTCTCAGGCCGGCTACGAGCAGTACTTC.

In DNA form, the CDR3 reads TGCGCCAGCAGTGAGTTCCCTAGCGGGAACACCGGGGAGCTGTTTTTT. Translated: CASSEFPSGNTGELFF. This chain uses TRBV10-2 with TRBJ2-2; TRBD2 matches 7 bases. The germline V gene encodes CDR1 WSHSY and CDR2 SAAADI. The CDR3 spans 16 residues. V gave up 1 base and J gave up 1 base; unmatched junction bases: 3.

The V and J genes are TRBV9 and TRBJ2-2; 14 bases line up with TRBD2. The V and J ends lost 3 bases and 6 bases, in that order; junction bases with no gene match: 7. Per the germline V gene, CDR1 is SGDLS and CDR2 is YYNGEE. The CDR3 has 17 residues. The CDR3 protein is CASSGRGLAGVPGELFF. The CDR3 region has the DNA TGTGCCAGCAGCGGACGGGGACTAGCGGGAGTACCCGGGGAGCTGTTTTTT.

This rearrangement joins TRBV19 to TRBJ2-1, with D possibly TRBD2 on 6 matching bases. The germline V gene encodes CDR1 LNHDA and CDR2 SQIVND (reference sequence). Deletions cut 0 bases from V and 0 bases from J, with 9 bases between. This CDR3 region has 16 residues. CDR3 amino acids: CASSIESGYSYNEQFF. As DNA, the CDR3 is TGTGCCAGTAGTATAGAGAGCGGGTACTCCTACAATGAGCAGTTCTTC.

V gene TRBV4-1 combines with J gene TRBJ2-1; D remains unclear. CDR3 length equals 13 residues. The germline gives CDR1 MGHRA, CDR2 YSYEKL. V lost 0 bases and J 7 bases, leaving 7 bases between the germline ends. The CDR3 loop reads CASSQETTNEQFF. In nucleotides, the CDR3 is TGCGCCAGCAGCCAAGAGACAACTAATGAGCAGTTCTTC.

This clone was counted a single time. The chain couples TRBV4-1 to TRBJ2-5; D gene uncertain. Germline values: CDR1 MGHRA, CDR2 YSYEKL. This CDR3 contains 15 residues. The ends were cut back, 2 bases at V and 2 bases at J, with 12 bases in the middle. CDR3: CASSQNKGRQETQYF. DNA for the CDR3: TGCGCCAGCAGCCAAAATAAGGGCAGACAAGAGACCCAGTACTTC.

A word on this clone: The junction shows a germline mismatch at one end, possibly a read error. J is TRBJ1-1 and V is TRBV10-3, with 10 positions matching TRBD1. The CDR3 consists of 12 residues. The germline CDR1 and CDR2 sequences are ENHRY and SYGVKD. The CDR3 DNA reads TGTGCCATCAGTGAGGGAGGGGACAGGGGCATCTTT. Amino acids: CAISEGGDRGIF.

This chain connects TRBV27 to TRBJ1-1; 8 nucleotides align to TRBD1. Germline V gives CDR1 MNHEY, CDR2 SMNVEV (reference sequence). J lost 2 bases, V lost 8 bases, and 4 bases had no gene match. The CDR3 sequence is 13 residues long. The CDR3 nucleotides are TGTGCCAGCGGACAGGGCGCTAACACTGAAGCTTTCTTT. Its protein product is CASGQGANTEAFF.

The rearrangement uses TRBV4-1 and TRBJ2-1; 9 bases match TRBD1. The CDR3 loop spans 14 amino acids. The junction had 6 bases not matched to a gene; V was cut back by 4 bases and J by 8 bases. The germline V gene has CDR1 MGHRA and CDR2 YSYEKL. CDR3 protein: CASSPGTGIDEQFF. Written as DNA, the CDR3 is TGCGCCAGCAGCCCCGGGACAGGGATCGATGAGCAGTTCTTC.

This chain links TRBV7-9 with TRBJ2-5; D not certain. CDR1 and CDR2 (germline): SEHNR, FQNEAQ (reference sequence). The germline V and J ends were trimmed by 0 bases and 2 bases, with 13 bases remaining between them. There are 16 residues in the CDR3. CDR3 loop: CASSLANSSPQETQYF. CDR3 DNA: TGTGCCAGCAGCTTAGCCAACTCGAGTCCTCAAGAGACCCAGTACTTC.

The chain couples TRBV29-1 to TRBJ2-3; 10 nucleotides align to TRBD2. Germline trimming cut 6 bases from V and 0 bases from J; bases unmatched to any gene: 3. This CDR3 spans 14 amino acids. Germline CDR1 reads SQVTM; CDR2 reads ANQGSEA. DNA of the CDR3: TGCAGCGTAACTAGCGGGGCTAGCACAGATACGCAGTATTTT. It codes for CSVTSGASTDTQYF.

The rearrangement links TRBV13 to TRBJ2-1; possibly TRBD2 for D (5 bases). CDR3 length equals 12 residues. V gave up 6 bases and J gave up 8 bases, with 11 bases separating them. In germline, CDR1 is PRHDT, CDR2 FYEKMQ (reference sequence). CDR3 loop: CASRIGVDEQFF. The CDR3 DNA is TGTGCCAGCAGGATCGGGGTGGATGAGCAGTTCTTC.

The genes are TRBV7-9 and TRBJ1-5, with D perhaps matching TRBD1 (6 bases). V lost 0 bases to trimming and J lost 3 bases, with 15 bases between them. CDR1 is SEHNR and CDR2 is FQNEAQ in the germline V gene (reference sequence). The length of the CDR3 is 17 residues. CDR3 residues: CASSLAQAGDFNQPQHF. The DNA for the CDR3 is TGTGCCAGCAGCTTAGCGCAGGCAGGGGATTTCAATCAGCCCCAGCATTTT. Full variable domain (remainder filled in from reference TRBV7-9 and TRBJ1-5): DTGVSQNPRHKITKRGQNVTFRCDPISEHNRLYWYRQTLGQGPEFLTYFQNEAQLEKSRLLSDRFSAERPKGSFSTLEIQRTEQGDSAMYLCASSLAQAGDFNQPQHFGDGTRLSIL.

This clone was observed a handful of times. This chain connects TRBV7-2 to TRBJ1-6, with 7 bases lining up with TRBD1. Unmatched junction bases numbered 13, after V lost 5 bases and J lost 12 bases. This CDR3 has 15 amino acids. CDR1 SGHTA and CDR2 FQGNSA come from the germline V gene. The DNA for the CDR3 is TGTGCCAGCAGCATTAGACAGGGTACTAGGGGACCCCTCCACTTT. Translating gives CASSIRQGTRGPLHF.

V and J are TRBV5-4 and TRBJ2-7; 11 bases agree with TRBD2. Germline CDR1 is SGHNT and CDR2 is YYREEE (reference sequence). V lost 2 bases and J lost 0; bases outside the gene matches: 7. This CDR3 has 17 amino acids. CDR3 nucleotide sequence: TGTGCCAGCAGCTTTGCTAGCGGGGGGTATTTCTCCTACGAGCAGTACTTC. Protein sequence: CASSFASGGYFSYEQYF.

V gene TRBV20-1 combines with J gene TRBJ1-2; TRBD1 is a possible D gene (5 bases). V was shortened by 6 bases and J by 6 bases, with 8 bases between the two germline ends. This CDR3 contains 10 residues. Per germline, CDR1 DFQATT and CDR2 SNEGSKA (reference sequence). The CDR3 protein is CSAPGHGYTF. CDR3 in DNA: TGCAGTGCCCCAGGGCATGGCTACACCTTC.

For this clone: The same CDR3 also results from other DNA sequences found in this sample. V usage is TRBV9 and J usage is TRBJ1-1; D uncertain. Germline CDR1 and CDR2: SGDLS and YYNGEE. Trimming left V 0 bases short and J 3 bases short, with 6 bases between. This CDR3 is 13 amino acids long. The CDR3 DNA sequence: TGTGCCAGCAGCGTAGATGGTTACACTGAAGCTTTCTTT. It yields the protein CASSVDGYTEAFF.

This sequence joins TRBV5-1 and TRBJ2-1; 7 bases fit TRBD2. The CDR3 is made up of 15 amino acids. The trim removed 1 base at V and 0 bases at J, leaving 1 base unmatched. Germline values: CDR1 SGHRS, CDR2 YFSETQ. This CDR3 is CASSLSGISYNEQFF. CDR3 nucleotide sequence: TGCGCCAGCAGCTTGAGCGGGATCTCCTACAATGAGCAGTTCTTC.

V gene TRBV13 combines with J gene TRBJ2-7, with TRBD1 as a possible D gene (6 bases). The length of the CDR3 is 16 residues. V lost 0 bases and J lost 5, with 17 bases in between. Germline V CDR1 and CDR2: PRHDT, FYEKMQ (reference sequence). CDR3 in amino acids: CASSLGLGAGLHEQYF. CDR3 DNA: TGTGCCAGCAGCTTAGGCTTGGGGGCCGGACTCCACGAGCAGTACTTC.

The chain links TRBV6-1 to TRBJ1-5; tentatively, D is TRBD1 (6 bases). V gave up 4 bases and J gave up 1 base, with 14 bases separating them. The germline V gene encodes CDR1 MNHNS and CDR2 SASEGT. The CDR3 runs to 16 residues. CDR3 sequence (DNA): TGTGCCAGCAGTGCTCCCACAGGGCCAAGCAATCAGCCCCAGCATTTT. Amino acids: CASSAPTGPSNQPQHF.

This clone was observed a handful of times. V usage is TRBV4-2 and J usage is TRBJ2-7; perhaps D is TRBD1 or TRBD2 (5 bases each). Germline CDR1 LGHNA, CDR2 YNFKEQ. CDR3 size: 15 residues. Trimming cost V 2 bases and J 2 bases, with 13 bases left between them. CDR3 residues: CASSQSWDDTYEQYF. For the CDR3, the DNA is TGTGCCAGCAGCCAATCTTGGGACGACACCTACGAGCAGTACTTC.

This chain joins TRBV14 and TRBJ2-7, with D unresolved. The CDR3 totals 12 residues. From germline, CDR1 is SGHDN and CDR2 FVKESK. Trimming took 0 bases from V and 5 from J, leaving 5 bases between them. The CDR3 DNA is TGTGCCAGCAGCCAAGATGTAAACGAGCAGTACTTC. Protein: CASSQDVNEQYF.

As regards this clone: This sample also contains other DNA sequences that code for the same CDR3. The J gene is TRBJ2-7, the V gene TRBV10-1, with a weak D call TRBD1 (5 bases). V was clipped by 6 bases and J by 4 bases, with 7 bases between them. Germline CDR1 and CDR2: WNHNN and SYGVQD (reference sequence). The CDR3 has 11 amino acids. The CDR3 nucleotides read TGCGCCAGCAGCCAGGGATACGAGCAGTACTTC. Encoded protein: CASSQGYEQYF.

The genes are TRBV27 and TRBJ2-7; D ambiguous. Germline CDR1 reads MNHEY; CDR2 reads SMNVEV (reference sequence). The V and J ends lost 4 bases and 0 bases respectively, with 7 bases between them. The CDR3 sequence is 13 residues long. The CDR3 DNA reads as TGTGCCAGCAGTTACAAAACCTCCTACGAGCAGTACTTC. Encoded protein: CASSYKTSYEQYF.

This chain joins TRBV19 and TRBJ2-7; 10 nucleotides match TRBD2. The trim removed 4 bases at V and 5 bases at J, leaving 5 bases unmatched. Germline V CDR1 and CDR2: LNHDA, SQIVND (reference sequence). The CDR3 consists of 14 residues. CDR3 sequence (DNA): TGTGCCAGTAGTACCGGTCTAGCGGGAGACGAGCAGTACTTC. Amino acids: CASSTGLAGDEQYF.

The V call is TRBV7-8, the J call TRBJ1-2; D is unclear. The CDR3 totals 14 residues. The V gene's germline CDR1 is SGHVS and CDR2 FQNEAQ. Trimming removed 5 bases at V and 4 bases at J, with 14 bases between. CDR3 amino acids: CASSQLEGPYGYTF. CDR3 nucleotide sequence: TGTGCCAGCAGCCAACTGGAAGGGCCCTATGGCTACACCTTC.

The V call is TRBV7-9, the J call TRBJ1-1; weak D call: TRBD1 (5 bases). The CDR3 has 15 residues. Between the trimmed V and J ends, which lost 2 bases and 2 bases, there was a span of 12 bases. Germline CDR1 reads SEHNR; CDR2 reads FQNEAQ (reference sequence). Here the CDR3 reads CASSLKGSANTEAFF. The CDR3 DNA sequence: TGTGCCAGCAGCTTAAAGGGGTCAGCCAACACTGAAGCTTTCTTT.